This is a list of T cell receptor beta chains from one sample in a study of HIV-infected patients and healthy controls. MiXCR was run by TCRdb on the 5' RACE reads, yielding one entry per CDR3 protein. The sample shows about 24,000 distinct CDR3 sequences, more than 7.5% of them seen only once. Sequenced sample: blood. The receptor set was obtained from an adult in good health. The CDR3 runs from the conserved cysteine through the conserved F or W. A D gene is named only where the DNA matches it firmly.

V	D	J	CDR3
TRBV6-1	-	TRBJ2-2	CASSEALSPQGTGELFF
TRBV10-3	-	TRBJ2-5	CAISEFPQTGGRETQYF
TRBV6-1	TRBD1	TRBJ1-5	CASTRGQVVGQPQHF
TRBV6-5	-	TRBJ1-1	CASSYDKANTEAFF
TRBV19	-	TRBJ2-2	CASKGHQNTGELFF
TRBV20-1	-	TRBJ2-2	CSVKQGRANTGELFF
TRBV27	TRBD2	TRBJ2-3	CASIIRGGSPTDTQYF
TRBV20-1	-	TRBJ2-3	CSARFADRVSTDTQYF
TRBV3-1	-	TRBJ1-4	CASRRGEKLFF
TRBV2	TRBD1	TRBJ1-1	CASTRGQGRSTEAFF
TRBV18	-	TRBJ2-6	CASSPVHRARTGGANVLTF
TRBV20-1	-	TRBJ1-4	CSASDSRATNEKLFF
TRBV29-1	-	TRBJ1-1	CSAKRATNTEAFF
TRBV5-6	-	TRBJ1-5	CASSRGLRGNQPQHF
TRBV19	TRBD1	TRBJ2-7	CASTPTGGDEQYF
TRBV7-9	-	TRBJ1-1	CASIRRSVFQGGGQGTEAFF
TRBV9	TRBD1	TRBJ1-4	CASSGGQGVGEKLFF
TRBV20-1	TRBD2	TRBJ2-2	CSASSGGTGELFF
TRBV5-1	-	TRBJ2-3	CASSSFRDSTDTQYF
TRBV7-9	TRBD1	TRBJ1-1	CASSPRQGDTEAFF
TRBV6-2/TRBV6-3	-	TRBJ1-6	CASSYSWTESPPHF
TRBV30	-	TRBJ2-7	CAWSVGQGEQYF
TRBV15	TRBD1	TRBJ1-1	CATSRASQGPTEAFF
TRBV10-3	-	TRBJ2-2	CAISLGGELFF
TRBV6-5	TRBD1	TRBJ2-7	CASSYSDRGRGEQYF
TRBV3-1	-	TRBJ1-1	CASSQWQVNEAFF
TRBV4-3	TRBD2	TRBJ2-5	CASSHAYGGVETQYF
TRBV6-2/TRBV6-3	-	TRBJ2-6	CAIRGPSISGANVLTF
TRBV15	-	TRBJ2-3	CATSRAGEPGTQYF
TRBV7-2	-	TRBJ1-5	CASSSLNQPQHF
TRBV20-1	TRBD1	TRBJ1-2	CSARGTGDYGYTF
TRBV20-1	-	TRBJ2-3	CSALGAYEDTQYF
TRBV27	-	TRBJ2-3	CASSPPPGTTDTQYF
TRBV19	TRBD1	TRBJ2-7	CASSGQGSPSYEQYF
TRBV19	-	TRBJ1-5	CASSTSTGSLNGMHF
TRBV4-1	TRBD1	TRBJ1-4	CASSQDRAQGAEKLFF
TRBV19	TRBD1	TRBJ2-7	CASARQGTVSEQYF
TRBV5-1	-	TRBJ1-4	CASSLPLRDSTNEKLFF
TRBV3-1	-	TRBJ1-5	CASSQESGSNQPQHF
TRBV13	TRBD2	TRBJ2-3	CASSLGLAGARTDTQYF
TRBV11-3	-	TRBJ1-5	CASSPHLAGDSNQPQHF
TRBV2	-	TRBJ2-1	CASSEESLEQFF
TRBV11-3	-	TRBJ2-3	CASSLGAASTDTQYF
TRBV12-3/TRBV12-4	-	TRBJ1-2	CASSGSYGYGYTF
TRBV20-1	-	TRBJ1-1	CSASDGPSNTEAFF
TRBV30	-	TRBJ2-2	CAWSKGPADYGAGELFF
TRBV10-3	-	TRBJ2-1	CAINGGPYNEQFF
TRBV20-1	-	TRBJ2-6	CSARPDGSSGANVLTF